One sample yielded the 21 T cell receptor beta chains listed below, sequenced in a study of beta chain features in type 1 diabetes. General study findings and limits: Researchers report that Type 1 diabetes patients had moderately but significantly shorter TCRB CDR3s across all four CD4+ subsets.

The sequenced template was cDNA made from the entire isolated RNA. Using immunoSEQ multiplex PCR, the repertoire was profiled, and TCRdb retains in-frame clones only, with some absent. The data contain 300,000 to 350,000 clones, about 13% of them seen just once; the ten biggest clones take up roughly 0.015%. What these receptors recognize is not known. The sequenced sample consisted of naive CD4+ T cells from blood. The receptors were sampled from a woman under 30 with type 1 diabetes.

The sample holds a few counts of this clone. The chain is built from TRBV29-1 and TRBJ1-4, with 7 bases that match TRBD1. The germline V gene encodes CDR1 SQVTM and CDR2 ANQGSEA. V shed 3 bases and J 4 bases; nucleotides not matched to a gene: 2. The CDR3 has 13 amino acids. CDR3 sequence reads: CSVEGTVNEKLFF. The DNA for the CDR3 is TGCAGCGTTGAGGGGACAGTTAATGAAAAACTGTTTTTT.

This clone appeared a few times. The chain links TRBV30 to TRBJ1-5; D perhaps matches TRBD1 (5 bases). The CDR3 is 12 amino acids. CDR1 is GTSNPN, CDR2 SVGIG, per germline (reference sequence). V shed 7 bases and J shed 3 bases, with 10 bases lying between them. CDR3 nucleotide sequence: TGTGCCTTACAGGACACCAATCAGCCCCAGCATTTT. Protein: CALQDTNQPQHF.

The rearrangement links TRBV9 to TRBJ1-2; D unresolved. The V end was cut by 4 bases, the J end by 0 bases, with 13 bases between. This CDR3 has 15 residues. From germline, CDR1 is SGDLS and CDR2 YYNGEE. This CDR3 is CASSTAREANYGYTF. As DNA, the CDR3 is TGTGCCAGCAGCACTGCCCGAGAGGCTAACTATGGCTACACCTTC.

This clone has just a few counts. The gene calls are TRBV5-1 and TRBJ2-6; a weak D match, TRBD1 (5 bases). Trimming cost V 3 bases and J 1 base, with 8 bases left between them. The CDR3 runs to 15 residues. The germline CDR1 and CDR2 sequences are SGHRS and YFSETQ. As DNA, the CDR3 is TGCGCCAGCAGCTCCTCAGGGTCTGGGGCCAACGTCCTGACTTTC. This gives the protein CASSSSGSGANVLTF.

In its sample, this clone was seen a few times. The chain couples TRBV6-5 to TRBJ1-1; D perhaps matches TRBD1 (5 bases). The CDR3 contains 14 residues. V was clipped by 2 bases and J by 0 bases, with 7 bases between them. Per the germline V gene, CDR1 is MNHEY and CDR2 is SVGAGI. In DNA form, the CDR3 reads TGTGCCAGCAGTTACGGGACTATGAACACTGAAGCTTTCTTT. Encoded protein: CASSYGTMNTEAFF.

This clone showed up just a few times. The CDR3 here is CSVVSAGIKTQYF. CDR3 nucleotides: TGCAGCGTTGTATCGGCGGGAATTAAGACCCAGTACTTC. The chain joins TRBV29-1 to TRBJ2-5, with D possibly matching TRBD2 (6 bases). The germline V gene has CDR1 SQVTM and CDR2 ANQGSEA. V lost 4 bases, J lost 6 bases, and 15 bases lay in between. The CDR3 sequence is 13 residues long.

This clone was counted between two and nine times. The sample contains more than one DNA sequence encoding this CDR3. The gene calls are TRBV5-4 and TRBJ2-3; D possibly corresponds to TRBD1 (6 bases). V was clipped by 1 base and J by 4 bases, with 7 bases between them. The length of the CDR3 is 13 residues. CDR1 is SGHNT and CDR2 is YYREEE in the germline V gene (reference sequence). The CDR3 reads CASSLTGPDTQYF. The CDR3 nucleotides are TGTGCCAGCAGCTTGACAGGGCCAGATACGCAGTATTTT.

The V call is TRBV19, the J call TRBJ1-2, with unresolved D. The germline V gene encodes CDR1 LNHDA and CDR2 SQIVND (reference sequence). The CDR3 is 14 residues long. The V end lost 7 bases, the J end lost 5 bases, and 17 bases lay between the germline ends. This CDR3 reads CASTLTRIRYGYTF. CDR3 DNA: TGTGCCAGTACCTTAACGAGAATCCGGTATGGCTACACCTTC. The full variable domain, its missing parts supplied by reference TRBV19 and TRBJ1-2, is DGGITQSPKYLFRKEGQNVTLSCEQNLNHDAMYWYRQDPGQGLRLIYYSQIVNDFQKGDIAEGYSVSREKKESFPLTVTSAQKNPTAFYLCASTLTRIRYGYTFGSGTRLTVV.

The rearrangement joins TRBV30 to TRBJ2-1; tentatively, D is TRBD1 (6 bases). The CDR3 consists of 14 residues. Germline V gene sequence: CDR1 GTSNPN, CDR2 SVGIG (reference sequence). The germline V and J ends were trimmed by 3 bases and 2 bases, with 11 bases remaining between them. The CDR3 region has the DNA TGTGCCTGGAGCTTAGAGGGGGCCTACAATGAGCAGTTCTTC. This sequence encodes CAWSLEGAYNEQFF.

This clone was recorded a few times. The chain carries TRBV7-2 and TRBJ2-5; maybe TRBD2 (5 bases). This CDR3 contains 15 residues. V gave up 5 bases and J gave up 1 base, with 14 bases separating them. Germline V gives CDR1 SGHTA, CDR2 FQGNSA. The DNA of the CDR3 is TGTGCCAGCAGCCGTCAGCGAGGGCTCCAAGAGACCCAGTACTTC. It specifies CASSRQRGLQETQYF.

This clone appeared a few times. V is TRBV4-2 and J is TRBJ2-5, with 8 nucleotides matching TRBD2. V lost 2 bases, J lost 5 bases, and 7 bases stayed unmatched. The CDR3 runs to 15 residues. Germline assignment: CDR1 LGHNA and CDR2 YNFKEQ. This chain's CDR3 is CASSQTPGLGETQYF. The CDR3 nucleotides read TGTGCCAGCAGCCAAACACCGGGACTAGGGGAGACCCAGTACTTC.

V and J are TRBV7-9 and TRBJ2-5, with 14 positions matching TRBD2. Germline V gives CDR1 SEHNR, CDR2 FQNEAQ (reference sequence). After removal of 11 bases from V and 4 bases from J, the junction contained 6 bases not matched to a gene. The CDR3 has 14 amino acids. The CDR3 is CAGGTSGSSETQYF. The CDR3 coding sequence is TGTGCCGGGGGGACTAGCGGGAGTTCAGAGACCCAGTACTTC.

CDR3 nucleotides: TGCGCCAGCAGCTTGGGACAGGGCCCTGAAGCTTTCTTT. This codes for CASSLGQGPEAFF. This chain joins TRBV5-1 and TRBJ1-1, with TRBD1 matching 7 bases. Germline-derived CDR1 and CDR2 are SGHRS and YFSETQ. This CDR3 contains 13 residues. With V trimmed by 0 bases and J by 6 bases, 2 bases remained unmatched.

The chain is built from TRBV30 and TRBJ1-1; 9 nucleotides match TRBD1. CDR1 is GTSNPN, CDR2 SVGIG, per germline (reference sequence). The CDR3 covers 13 residues. V shed 3 bases and J 4 bases; nucleotides not matched to a gene: 3. As DNA, the CDR3 is TGTGCCTGGAGAGGACAGGGGAGCACTGAAGCTTTCTTT. It encodes CAWRGQGSTEAFF.

This clone came up a few times. The V and J genes are TRBV5-4 and TRBJ1-4; D possibly corresponds to TRBD1 (5 bases). In germline, CDR1 is SGHNT, CDR2 YYREEE (reference sequence). The CDR3 has 15 residues. Trimming removed 4 bases at V and 0 bases at J, with 10 bases between. In DNA form, the CDR3 reads TGTGCCAGCAGCCCCGGGGGGGCAACTAATGAAAAACTGTTTTTT. Translated: CASSPGGATNEKLFF.

This clone was seen a handful of times. J is TRBJ2-7 and V is TRBV19; TRBD1 agrees at 9 bases. V was pared by 3 bases and J by 4 bases, with 7 bases of the junction left unmatched. The CDR3 loop spans 15 amino acids. Per germline, CDR1 LNHDA and CDR2 SQIVND (reference sequence). This CDR3 is CASSIRDRVWYEQYF. CDR3 DNA sequence: TGTGCCAGTAGTATCCGGGACAGGGTTTGGTACGAGCAGTACTTC.

This clone was observed a few times. The chain couples TRBV19 to TRBJ2-5; 16 nucleotides match TRBD2. The CDR3 totals 19 residues. J lost 1 base, V lost 9 bases, and 14 bases had no gene match. Per germline, CDR1 LNHDA and CDR2 SQIVND (reference sequence). CDR3 DNA sequence: TGTGCCAGACGAGGGACTAGCGGGAGGGAAGGGGTCTTCCAAGAGACCCAGTACTTC. The encoded protein is CARRGTSGREGVFQETQYF.

V usage is TRBV2 and J usage is TRBJ2-1; 13 nucleotides match TRBD2. V lost 5 bases to trimming and J lost 9 bases; unmatched junction nucleotides: 7. This CDR3 spans 15 amino acids. CDR1 and CDR2 (germline): SNHLY, FYNNEI. The CDR3 protein is CASSLGLAGTAEQFF. The CDR3 nucleotides read TGTGCCAGCAGTCTGGGACTAGCGGGAACGGCTGAGCAGTTCTTC.

This chain links TRBV5-1 with TRBJ2-1, with 9 bases aligning to TRBD2. Germline CDR1 SGHRS, CDR2 YFSETQ. After removal of 2 bases from V and 7 bases from J, the junction contained 10 bases not matched to a gene. This CDR3 spans 16 amino acids. The CDR3 DNA reads TGCGCCAGCAGCTTAGTTCTAGCGGGACCGCTGAATGAGCAGTTCTTC. Protein product: CASSLVLAGPLNEQFF.

This chain joins TRBV19 and TRBJ2-5, with 9 positions matching TRBD2. The V and J ends lost 2 bases and 4 bases, in that order; junction bases with no gene match: 8. CDR3 size: 16 residues. Germline-derived CDR1 and CDR2 are LNHDA and SQIVND (reference sequence). The CDR3 protein is CASSISGLAWGETQYF. The CDR3 DNA is TGTGCCAGTAGTATATCAGGACTAGCGTGGGGAGAGACCCAGTACTTC.

The rearrangement uses TRBV5-1 and TRBJ2-2; D may be TRBD2 (5 bases). Germline loops: CDR1 SGHRS, CDR2 YFSETQ. Trimming shortened V by 0 bases and J by 7 bases, and 10 bases separated the two germline ends. CDR3 length: 14 amino acids. The CDR3 loop reads CASSLASEGGELFF. Written as DNA, the CDR3 is TGCGCCAGCAGCTTGGCATCAGAGGGCGGGGAGCTGTTTTTT.